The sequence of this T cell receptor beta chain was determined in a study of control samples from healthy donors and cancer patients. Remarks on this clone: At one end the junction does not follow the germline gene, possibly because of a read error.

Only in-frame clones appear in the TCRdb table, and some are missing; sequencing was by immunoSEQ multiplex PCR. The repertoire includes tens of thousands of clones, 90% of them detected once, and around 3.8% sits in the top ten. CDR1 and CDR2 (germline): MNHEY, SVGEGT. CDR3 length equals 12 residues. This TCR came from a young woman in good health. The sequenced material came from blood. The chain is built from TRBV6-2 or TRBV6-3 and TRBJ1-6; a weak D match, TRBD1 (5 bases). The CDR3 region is CASSYQTGTPYF. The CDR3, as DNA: TGTGCCAGCAGTTACCAAACCGGGACTCCATACTTT.